This T cell receptor (beta chain) was profiled in a study of identical twins (dated by TCRdb to the mid-2010s). Regarding the research as a whole: To test whether fetal clonotypes persist, the study used deep sequencing on TCR alpha and beta repertoires from monozygotic twins, unrelated adults of various ages, and cord blood. To rule out contamination, replicate twin experiments were performed at different times with different library preparation protocols. The full study reports these points: Conclusions relied on cross-sectional statistical analysis, since the same donors could not be followed over many years. Invariant T cells such as MAIT and iNKT could partly confound zero-insertion analyses, although diverse VJ usage argued against such confounding for most clonotypes. A weaker excess of twin sharing was found in beta out-of-frame sequences because the signal-to-noise ratio was lowered by fewer shared sequences. In monozygotic twins, recombination models systematically underestimated out-of-frame TCR alpha sharing, but the models matched the sharing seen between unrelated individuals. Compared with coincidental sharing between unrelated individuals, out-of-frame TCR alpha sequences shared between twins showed an excess of sequences with low generation probability. Abundant cord blood beta clonotypes carried fewer insertions; young adult naive repertoires showed a weaker similar trend, while memory repertoires showed none.

The method behind the library was 5' RACE. The reads were generated on an Illumina HiSeq 2000. Template switching introduced a universal primer binding site; the final cDNA contained a unique molecular identifier, enabling accurate counting of TCR cDNA molecules. First-strand cDNA for TCR alpha and beta chains was synthesized from specific primers in the conserved constant-segment region. To control for contamination, every cDNA library was double barcoded, receiving both a SMART-Mk sample barcode and Illumina barcodes. TruSeq adapter sequences along with Illumina sample barcodes were introduced in two successive PCR steps. TCR alpha and beta cDNA libraries were sequenced on the Illumina HiSeq platform with custom primers. Processing in the source paper ran as follows. MiGEC was used to process raw reads and extract unique molecular identifiers, and MiXCR was used to find CDR3 positions. For each individual, recombination models were inferred using an EM algorithm with the repgenHMM and IGoR tools. Shared clonotypes were analyzed with the tcR package in R, and sharing was normalized by the product of cloneset sizes. Out-of-frame nonproductive sequences were analyzed to study raw recombination free of thymic and clonal selection effects. Using fastp at Q25 and MiXCR, TCRdb reprocessed the public reads and kept productive beta chains. For every CDR3 protein sequence, its rows merge into one entry that carries the most common genes and DNA. V and J calls and clone size were set by TCRdb, not the authors. The sample table contains under 1 million distinct CDR3 sequences; only one count was recorded for around an eighth of them. The ten most abundant clones make up roughly 1.5% of the sample.

The CDR3 runs 14 residues from the cysteine to the phenylalanine. Only the CDR3 part of the read is kept: 42 bases, read in frame from the first base. V is shortened by 10 bases, J by 0 bases, and the region joining them spans 15 bases. Looking up the germline V gene yields CDR1 SNHLY and CDR2 FYNNEI. Only healthy Caucasian donors were included. Three pairs of female monozygotic twins, all aged 18 to 29 years, made up the twin cohort. The RNA used for TCR libraries was isolated from peripheral blood mononuclear cells. This clonotype was seen only a few times. The specificity of this receptor is unknown. No base quality values were provided; no much bigger clone lies one nucleotide off. The same specimen was also included in a second study, on yellow fever vaccine responses in identical twins. As the second publication notes: According to the authors, the vaccine-induced T cell response in identical twins seemed to be partly convergent and partly specific to each individual. In the study, vaccine-responding T cell clones were precisely tracked in identical twins.

The rearrangement combines TRBV2 with TRBJ1-2, and perhaps TRBD1 as D gene, on 5 matching bases. Sequencing was done on a sample of PBMCs. The origin of this receptor is a woman aged 18-29 years in good health. Here is the DNA: TGTGCCAACCCGGGACTATCCTCTAACTATGGCTACACCTTC. It is translated as CANPGLSSNYGYTF.